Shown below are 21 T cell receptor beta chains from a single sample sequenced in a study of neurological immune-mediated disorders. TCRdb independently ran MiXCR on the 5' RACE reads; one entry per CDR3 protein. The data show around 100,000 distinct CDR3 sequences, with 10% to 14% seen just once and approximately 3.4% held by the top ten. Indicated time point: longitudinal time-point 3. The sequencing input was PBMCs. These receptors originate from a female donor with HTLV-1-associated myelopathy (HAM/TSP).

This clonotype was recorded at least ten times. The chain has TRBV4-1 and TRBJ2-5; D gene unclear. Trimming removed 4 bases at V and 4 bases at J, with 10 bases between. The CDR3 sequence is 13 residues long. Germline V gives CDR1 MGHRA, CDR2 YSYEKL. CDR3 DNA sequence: TGCGCCAGCAGCCCAAACCCTGGAGAGACCCAGTACTTC. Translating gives CASSPNPGETQYF.

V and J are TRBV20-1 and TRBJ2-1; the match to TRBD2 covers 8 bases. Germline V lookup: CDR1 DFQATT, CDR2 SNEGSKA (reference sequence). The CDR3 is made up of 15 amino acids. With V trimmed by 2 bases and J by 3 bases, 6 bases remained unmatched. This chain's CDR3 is CSARPSGGVYNEQFF. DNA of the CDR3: TGCAGTGCTAGACCTTCCGGGGGGGTCTACAATGAGCAGTTCTTC.

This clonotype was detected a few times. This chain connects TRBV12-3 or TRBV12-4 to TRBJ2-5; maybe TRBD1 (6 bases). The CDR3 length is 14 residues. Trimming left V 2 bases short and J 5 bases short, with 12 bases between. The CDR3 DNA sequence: TGTGCCAGCAGTTTAATGGGGGCCTCGGAGACCCAGTACTTC. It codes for CASSLMGASETQYF.

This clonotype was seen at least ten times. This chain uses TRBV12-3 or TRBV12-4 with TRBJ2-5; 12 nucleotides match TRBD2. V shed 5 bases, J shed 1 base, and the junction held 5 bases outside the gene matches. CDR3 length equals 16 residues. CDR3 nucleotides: TGTGCCAGCAGTCAGGGGACTAGCGGGTTCCAAGAGACCCAGTACTTC. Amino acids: CASSQGTSGFQETQYF.

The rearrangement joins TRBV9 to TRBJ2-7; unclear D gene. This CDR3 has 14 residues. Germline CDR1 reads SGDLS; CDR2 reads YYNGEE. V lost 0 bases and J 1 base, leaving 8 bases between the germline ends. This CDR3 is CASSVGLGSYEQYF. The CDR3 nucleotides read TGTGCCAGCAGCGTAGGGCTGGGTTCCTACGAGCAGTACTTC.

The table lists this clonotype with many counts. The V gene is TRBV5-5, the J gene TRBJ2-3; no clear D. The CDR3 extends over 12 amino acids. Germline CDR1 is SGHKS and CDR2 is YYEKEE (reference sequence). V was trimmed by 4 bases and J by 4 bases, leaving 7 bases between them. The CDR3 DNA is TGTGCCAGCAGCGAGGTCGCAGATACGCAGTATTTT. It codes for CASSEVADTQYF.

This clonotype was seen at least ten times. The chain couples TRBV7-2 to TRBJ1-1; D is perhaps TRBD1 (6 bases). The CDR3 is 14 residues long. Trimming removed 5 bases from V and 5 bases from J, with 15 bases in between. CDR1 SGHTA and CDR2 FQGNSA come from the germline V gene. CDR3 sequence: CASSPKRGETEAFF. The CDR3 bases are TGTGCCAGCAGCCCTAAGAGGGGGGAAACTGAAGCTTTCTTT.

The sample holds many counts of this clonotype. The CDR3 DNA reads TGTGCCAGCAGTGAACGCCAGGGGGTGGCCGGGGAGCTGTTTTTT. Encoded protein: CASSERQGVAGELFF. The chain joins TRBV2 to TRBJ2-2; 7 bases match TRBD1. The CDR3 runs 15 residues. V lost 2 bases to trimming and J lost 6 bases; unmatched junction nucleotides: 6. CDR1 is SNHLY and CDR2 is FYNNEI in the germline V gene.

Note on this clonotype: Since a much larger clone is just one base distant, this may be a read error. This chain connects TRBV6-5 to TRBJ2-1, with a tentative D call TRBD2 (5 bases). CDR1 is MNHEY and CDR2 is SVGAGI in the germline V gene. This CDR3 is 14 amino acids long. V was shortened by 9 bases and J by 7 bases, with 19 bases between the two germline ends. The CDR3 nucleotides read TGTGCCAGTGCTCCGGGAATAGCACGGAATGAGCAGTTCTTC. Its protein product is CASAPGIARNEQFF.

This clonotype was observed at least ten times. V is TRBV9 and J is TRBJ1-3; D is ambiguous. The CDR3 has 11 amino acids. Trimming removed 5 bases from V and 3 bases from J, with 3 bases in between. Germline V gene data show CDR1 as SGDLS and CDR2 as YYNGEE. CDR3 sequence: CASSHGNTIYF. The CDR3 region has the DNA TGTGCCAGCAGTCATGGAAACACCATATATTTT.

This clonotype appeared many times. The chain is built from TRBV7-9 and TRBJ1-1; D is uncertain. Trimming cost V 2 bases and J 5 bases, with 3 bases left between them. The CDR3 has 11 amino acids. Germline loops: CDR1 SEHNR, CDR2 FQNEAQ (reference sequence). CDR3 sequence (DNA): TGTGCCAGCAGCTTATTAACTGAAGCTTTCTTT. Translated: CASSLLTEAFF.

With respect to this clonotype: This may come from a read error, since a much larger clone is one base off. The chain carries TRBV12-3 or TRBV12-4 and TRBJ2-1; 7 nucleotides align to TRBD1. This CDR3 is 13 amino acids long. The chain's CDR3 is CASRRDRANEQLF. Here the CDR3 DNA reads TGTGCCAGCAGAAGGGACAGAGCCAATGAGCAGTTGTTC.

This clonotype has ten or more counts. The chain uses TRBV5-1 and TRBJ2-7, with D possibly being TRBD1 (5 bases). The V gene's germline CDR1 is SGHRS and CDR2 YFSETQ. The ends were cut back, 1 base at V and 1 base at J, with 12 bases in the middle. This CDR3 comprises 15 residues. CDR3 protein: CASSLPGQGSYEQYF. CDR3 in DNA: TGCGCCAGCAGCTTGCCCGGGCAGGGATCCTACGAGCAGTACTTC.

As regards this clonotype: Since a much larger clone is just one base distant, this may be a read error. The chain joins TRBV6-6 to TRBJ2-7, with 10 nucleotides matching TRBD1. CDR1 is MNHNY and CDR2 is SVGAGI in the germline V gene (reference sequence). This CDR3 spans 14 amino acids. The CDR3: CVSSRQGASYEQYF. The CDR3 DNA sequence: TGTGTCAGCAGCCGACAGGGGGCCTCCTACGAGCAGTACTTC.

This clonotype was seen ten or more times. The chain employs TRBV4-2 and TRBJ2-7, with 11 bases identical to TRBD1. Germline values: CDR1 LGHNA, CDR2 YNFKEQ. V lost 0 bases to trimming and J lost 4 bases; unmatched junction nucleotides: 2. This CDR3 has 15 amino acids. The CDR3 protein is CASSQEGQGEYEQYF. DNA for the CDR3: TGTGCCAGCAGCCAAGAGGGACAGGGGGAATACGAGCAGTACTTC.

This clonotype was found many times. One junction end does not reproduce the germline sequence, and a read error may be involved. CDR3 loop: CSGGSTDTQYF. The CDR3 nucleotides are TGCTCGGGGGGGAGCACAGATACGCAGTATTTT. The J gene is TRBJ2-3, the V gene TRBV7-9; 8 positions match TRBD2. Germline CDR1 is SEHNR and CDR2 is FQNEAQ (reference sequence). The CDR3 has 11 residues.

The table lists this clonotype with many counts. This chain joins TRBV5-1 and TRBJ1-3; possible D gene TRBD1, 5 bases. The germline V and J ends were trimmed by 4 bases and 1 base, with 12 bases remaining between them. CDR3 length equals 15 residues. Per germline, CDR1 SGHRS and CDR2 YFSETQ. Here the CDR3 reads CASSITGGSGNTIYF. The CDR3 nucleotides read TGCGCCAGCAGCATAACAGGCGGATCTGGAAACACCATATATTTT.

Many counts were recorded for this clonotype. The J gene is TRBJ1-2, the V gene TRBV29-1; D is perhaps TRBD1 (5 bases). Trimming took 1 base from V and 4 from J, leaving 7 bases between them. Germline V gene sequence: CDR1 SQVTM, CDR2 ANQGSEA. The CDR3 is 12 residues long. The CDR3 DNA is TGCAGCGTTGAAGCAGGGCGCTATGGCTACACCTTC. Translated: CSVEAGRYGYTF.

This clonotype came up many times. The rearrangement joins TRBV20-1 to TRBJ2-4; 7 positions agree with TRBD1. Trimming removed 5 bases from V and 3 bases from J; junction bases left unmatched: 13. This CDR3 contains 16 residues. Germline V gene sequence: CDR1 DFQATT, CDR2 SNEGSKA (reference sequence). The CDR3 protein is CSARKPGQTLKNIQYF. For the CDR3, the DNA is TGCAGTGCTCGGAAGCCGGGACAGACCCTCAAAAACATTCAGTACTTC.

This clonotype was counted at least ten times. CDR3 nucleotides: TGCGCCAGCAGCTTGGCTGCAGGGTTACTACATGAGCAGTTCTTC. Protein: CASSLAAGLLHEQFF. J is TRBJ2-1 and V is TRBV5-1, with a possible D match to TRBD1 (5 bases). The germline V gene encodes CDR1 SGHRS and CDR2 YFSETQ. This CDR3 comprises 15 residues. V lost 0 bases and J lost 8, with 15 bases in between.

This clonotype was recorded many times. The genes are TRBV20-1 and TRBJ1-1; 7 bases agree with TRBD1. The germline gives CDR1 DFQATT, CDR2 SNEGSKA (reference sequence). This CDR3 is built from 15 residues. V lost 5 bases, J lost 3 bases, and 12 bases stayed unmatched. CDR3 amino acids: CSALPGVQGYTEAFF. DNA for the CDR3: TGCAGTGCTCTCCCCGGAGTACAGGGGTACACTGAAGCTTTCTTT.